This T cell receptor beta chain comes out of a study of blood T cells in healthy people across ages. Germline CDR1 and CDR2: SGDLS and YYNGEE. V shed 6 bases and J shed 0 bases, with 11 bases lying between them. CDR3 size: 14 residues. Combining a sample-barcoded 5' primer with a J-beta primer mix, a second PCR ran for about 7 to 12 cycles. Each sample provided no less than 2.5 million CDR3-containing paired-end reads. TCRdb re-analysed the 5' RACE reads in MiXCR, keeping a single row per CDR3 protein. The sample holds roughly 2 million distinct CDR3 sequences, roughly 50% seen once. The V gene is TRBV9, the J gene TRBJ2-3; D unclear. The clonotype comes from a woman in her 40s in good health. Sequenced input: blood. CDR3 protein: CASTPSVSTDTQYF. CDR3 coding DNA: TGTGCCAGCACCCCTTCGGTAAGCACAGATACGCAGTATTTT. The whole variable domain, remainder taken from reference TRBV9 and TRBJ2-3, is DSGVTQTPKHLITATGQRVTLRCSPRSGDLSVYWYQQSLDQGLQFLIQYYNGEERAKGNILERFSAQQFPDLHSELNLSSLELGDSALYFCASTPSVSTDTQYFGPGTRLTVL.